This TCR beta chain is drawn from a study of T-cell reconstitution after alpha-beta-depleted transplantation in children (dated by TCRdb to the mid-2010s). For context, the study as a whole: The study quantitatively tracked T-cell immune reconstitution after TCRalphabeta/CD19-depleted allogeneic hematopoietic cell transplantation in children using TCR repertoire profiling.

Notes on this clonotype: Its cognate antigen has yet to be identified. No quality values exist for individual bases; no much larger clone is one base distant.

Measured from the cysteine to the phenylalanine, the CDR3 is 14 residues long. The sequence is cut down to CDR3 DNA, 42 bases in frame from base 1. The germline V gene provides CDR1 SGDLS and CDR2 YYNGEE. Cut back by 4 bases and 0 bases, the V and J ends lie 8 bases apart. Per the publication, the treatment or condition label means: allogeneic hematopoietic cell transplantation with graft depleted of TCRalphabeta T cells and CD19 B cells. Transplant recipients were children who received TCRalphabeta/CD19-depleted allogeneic hematopoietic cell grafts. The library was made by PCR. This sample was sequenced with an Illumina HiSeq 2500. Molecular barcoding was employed in the preparation of TCR libraries, with unique molecular identifiers being used to normalize TCRbeta repertoire quantification. The raw public reads went through TCRdb reprocessing: fastp at Q25, MiXCR clone calling, in-frame beta chains kept. Rows are unified per CDR3 protein, each entry keeping the most common DNA and genes. This sample lists about 60,000 distinct CDR3 sequences; less than 55% were detected once. Roughly 98% of the sample is held by the ten biggest clonotypes.

Overall study outcomes, separate from this receptor: In some patients, high TCRbeta diversity at day 60 was attributed to recipient T cells and intrathymic progenitors that had survived conditioning. Apparently early alphabetaT-cell count recovery about two months after transplant reportedly relied on only several hundred rapidly expanded clones derived from non-depleted graft cells. Over subsequent months, a decline in hyperexpanded clone frequencies was noted, and after one year, T-cell counts and TCRbeta diversity were mostly ascribed to newly produced T cells.

Recombination joined TRBV9 with TRBJ2-1; the D gene lacks a confident call. The origin of this receptor is a male patient aged 10-17 years who had a stem cell transplant for acute lymphoblastic leukemia, so the T cells may come from the graft donor. Sequenced here: PBMCs, mostly from graft donor cells, sampled 360 days after TCRalphabeta/CD19-depleted stem cell transplant. CDR3 reads: CASSPSGSYNEQFF. Here is the DNA: TGTGCCAGCAGCCCCTCCGGCTCCTACAATGAGCAGTTCTTC.